This TCR beta chain was documented in a study of cytomegalovirus exposure and HLA in healthy donors (dated by TCRdb to about 2017). With regard to the full study: According to an earlier analysis of 550 to 750 of the donors, 150 million to 200 million T cells yielded approximately 120 million unique TCR beta sequences and 276 Gb of sequence data. Around 300 gigabases of sequencing data and roughly 90 million unique TCR sequences were included in an early release covering 500 to 750 HLA-typed donors. Among the approximately 430 genotyped donors, around 81% belonged to the genetic ancestry cluster associated with self-reported Caucasian donors. The study aimed to test whether signatures of past pathogen exposure could be identified by cataloging public T cell receptors. The study profiled the T cell repertoires of hundreds of subjects by immunosequencing and related them to cytomegalovirus serostatus. Besides the first cohort of roughly 640 subjects, a separate validation cohort made up of roughly 120 different subjects was used. High-throughput TCR immunosequencing, statistical association of individual TCRs with disease status, and machine learning were combined to predict cytomegalovirus infection status. A later analysis re-examined previously published TCR beta repertoires from 500 to 700 donors and added high-resolution HLA genotyping to investigate patterns of TCR occurrence. In the later analysis, no new phenotypic data were used to find candidate immune exposures; instead, reliance was placed on TCR beta sequences and their occurrence across donors. In an earlier analysis of about 590 of the donors, high-throughput TCR beta sequencing was used to judge whether each TCR beta V gene segment behaved as functional or pseudogenic. Donor age, sex, ethnicity and CMV serostatus were compiled together with the repertoire data. A later genetic analysis used genome-wide SNP genotypes for about 60% of the roughly 700 donors, treating that subset as a discovery cohort. Every repertoire in the discovery cohort had been generated on one and the same sequencing platform. HLA typing covered class I and class II loci at four-digit resolution. Typing coverage differed by locus: A, B, C, DRB1 and DQB1 were typed in about 629-640 donors, DQA1 in about 500, DPA1 in some 570, and DPB1 in approximately 450. Because of strong linkage in the cohort, four or five DR-DQ haplotypes were treated as single units for association and clustering. Among around 400 genotyped donors of the cohort, an average of roughly 230,000 unique TCR beta nucleotide sequences was sequenced per donor, of which roughly 17% were non-productive. General conclusions and limits of the study: The presence/absence analyses assumed that sequencing depth was roughly uniform across donors, and that assumption may not be true. A later genetic analysis associated a missense DCLRE1C variant with V-gene and J-gene trimming of TCR beta chains, and an independent cohort replicated the association. The only immune exposure information available for the cohort was CMV serostatus. Most TCR sequences were seen in very few donors, while some public TCRs were found in many individuals. Specific HLA alleles were associated with 15,000 to 20,000 TCR beta sequences at a false discovery rate of 0.05 in a later analysis. A further reported finding was that TCR beta sequences accurately predicted the HLA-A and HLA-B alleles for most subjects in the first cohort. The 87-base-pair reads could not distinguish some IMGT-functional V segments, including TRBV6-2 and TRBV6-3, so those segments were excluded. In vitro tests confirmed that a few of the cytomegalovirus-associated TCR beta chains recognize cytomegalovirus antigens. HLA typing was unavailable for some donors at each locus, so association tests used only the typed subset. According to a later genetic analysis, donors in an Asian-associated ancestry cluster had fewer N-insertions in productive TCRs than the approximately 670-donor mean. Compared with equally common non-associated chains, HLA-associated TCR beta chains in a later analysis were more clonally expanded and had lower generation probabilities. Correlated functional status among segregating V segments might reflect linkage disequilibrium, but an unknown experimental factor could not be ruled out. According to a later analysis, parvovirus B19, influenza, CMV and Epstein-Barr virus appeared linked to several top co-occurrence clusters. A later analysis found that TCR association rates varied across HLA loci, with DRB1 alleles showing the most associated TCRs and HLA-C alleles the fewest. In an earlier analysis of some 540 of the donors, most TCR beta V segments appeared in productive rearrangements about 87% or about 30% of the time, broadly matching IMGT annotations. Most CMV-associated TCR beta chains appeared to be HLA-restricted in a later analysis, and the HLA associations seemed to be driven largely by CMV exposure. The sequencing pipeline was judged likely to have produced a cluster of highly shared sequence variants as a technical artifact. The earlier analysis of around 600 of the donors excluded over 15 rarely observed V segments, including chromosome 9 orphons, because counts were too low. It was suggested by the authors that the approach could potentially be generalized to other disease states and immunological phenotypes. In the study, some 160 TCR beta chains were listed as associated with cytomegalovirus. Assigning TCR associations to individual alleles was difficult when HLA alleles, especially DR and DQ, strongly co-occurred. Cytomegalovirus status was reported to be diagnosed by the classifier with high specificity and sensitivity in both the original and validation cohorts. In this cohort, only TCR beta chains were sequenced, and detectable features were limited by the absence of alpha or paired-chain data.

The library was generated by the immunoSEQ multiplex PCR assay. The multiplex PCR relied on a mix of 60 forward primers for TCR Vbeta segments and 13 reverse primers for TCR Jbeta segments. The CDR3 region of rearranged TCR beta genes was amplified from genomic DNA with a multiplex PCR assay. The Illumina HiSeq System was used to sequence the amplified TCR beta libraries as 87-base-pair reads. Regarding the original processing steps: In a later analysis, roughly 80 million unique TCR beta chains were counted across the 650 to 750 repertoires, and roughly 10 million of these chains were shared by at least two donors. Raw reads were error-corrected and collapsed into unique sequences by a nearest-neighbor algorithm in which closely related sequences were merged to remove PCR and sequencing errors. To assign V, D and J gene segments, CDR3 sequences were aligned to IMGT reference sequences. For a sequence to be retained, a match of at least six nucleotides to both a V gene segment and a J gene segment was required. A rearrangement counted as productive if the CDR3 had no stop codons and remained in frame with V and J, and every other rearrangement counted as non-productive. Following IMGT convention, CDR3 was defined as the stretch from the second conserved V-encoded cysteine to the conserved J-encoded phenylalanine. The earlier analysis of about 560 of the donors excluded any sequence lacking an unambiguous match to a single V gene segment. In an earlier analysis of 587 of the donors, V segments were called functional above 56.7% productive rearrangements and were called segregating when the between-donor standard deviation exceeded 5%. A statistical classification framework was built for diagnosing cytomegalovirus status from the catalog of TCR beta chain sequences. In a later analysis, TCR nucleotide sequences were compared against IMGT/GENE-DB human TR gene sequences so that V and J genes could be assigned. In a later analysis, CDR3 sequences and most-parsimonious VDJ recombination scenarios were assigned using the TCRdist pipeline. In a later analysis, every TCR beta chain was defined by the combination of its CDR3 amino acid sequence and its V-gene family, and reads without a unique V-gene family were dropped. In a later analysis, around 650 highly shared, low-generation-probability nucleotide sequences were removed to address suspected cross-contamination and a sequencing artifact. In a later analysis, a clonal expansion index for each public chain was calculated from normalized within-repertoire ranks of inferred template counts. In a later analysis, generation probabilities were computed using a VDJ recombination model fitted to out-of-frame rearrangements, and the results were checked against IGoR. Hypergeometric tests were used in a later analysis to score TCR-TCR, TCR-HLA and TCR-CMV co-occurrence, with a repertoire-size bias correction applied to the TCR pairs. In a later analysis, false discovery rates were estimated by permuting HLA or CMV assignments 20 times. In a later analysis, co-occurring TCRs were grouped with DBSCAN, and TCRdist sequence similarity was added when clustering was performed within HLA-allele-positive subsets. For co-occurrence clustering, repertoires with fewer than 30,000 or more than 120,000 public chains were excluded, along with four or five repertoires with anomalous nucleotide sharing. This is the immuneACCESS table as TCRdb keeps it, with only in-frame sequences that have V and J called. A part of the clones is gone; compared with another copy, unresolved V genes explain less than half, and the rest is unexplained. V and J calls and clone size are as listed in that table; D and trimming were resolved from the DNA. This sample comprises approximately 240,000 clones, about 89% of them detected only once. The top ten clonotypes cover 1% of the sample.

The cohort comprised some 730 healthy bone marrow donors. At the time of sampling, all cohort members were nominally healthy, though unrecorded immune exposures were likely present. The donor was CMV seronegative and was included in the group of 352 seronegative cohort members. A peripheral blood sample was collected from each donor, and TCR beta sequencing was performed on peripheral blood mononuclear cells. The Qiagen DNeasy Blood Extraction Kit was used to extract genomic DNA from the blood cell samples. To note about this clone: The specificity of this receptor is unknown. The record has no base qualities; no much larger clone is one base away.

The V end loses 5 bases and the J end loses 5 bases, and a stretch of 16 bases separates them. Taken from the germline V gene (reference sequence), the CDR1 and CDR2 loops are WNHNN and SYGVQD. There are 15 amino acids in the CDR3, from cysteine to phenylalanine inclusive. Only CDR3 DNA is held: 45 bases, read in frame from base 1. This sequence was found in a woman in her late teens or twenties in good health and CMV-seronegative. The V and J genes are TRBV10-1 and TRBJ2-1; perhaps TRBD2 is the D gene, with 7 bases matching. Sequencing was performed on PBMCs. The DNA sequence reads TGCGCCAGCAGTAATGCCGGGGGGCTGAACAATGAGCAGTTCTTC. Its protein is CASSNAGGLNNEQFF.